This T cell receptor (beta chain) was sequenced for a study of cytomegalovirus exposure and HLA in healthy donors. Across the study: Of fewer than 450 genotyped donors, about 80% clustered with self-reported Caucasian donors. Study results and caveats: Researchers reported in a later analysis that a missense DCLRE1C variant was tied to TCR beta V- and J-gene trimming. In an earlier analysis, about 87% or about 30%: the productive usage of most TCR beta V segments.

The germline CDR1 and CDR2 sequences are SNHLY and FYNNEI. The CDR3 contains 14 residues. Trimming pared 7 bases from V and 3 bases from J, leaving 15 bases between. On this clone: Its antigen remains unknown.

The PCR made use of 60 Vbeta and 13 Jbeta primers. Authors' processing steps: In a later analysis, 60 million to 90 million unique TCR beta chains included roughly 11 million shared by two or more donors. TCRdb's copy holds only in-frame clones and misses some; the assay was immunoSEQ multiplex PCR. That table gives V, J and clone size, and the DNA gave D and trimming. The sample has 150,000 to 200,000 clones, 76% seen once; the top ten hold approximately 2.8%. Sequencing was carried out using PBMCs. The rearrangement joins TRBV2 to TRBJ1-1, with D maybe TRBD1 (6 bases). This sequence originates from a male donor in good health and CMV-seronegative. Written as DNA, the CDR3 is TGTGCCAGCACTGTACGACAGGTGCACACTGAAGCTTTCTTT. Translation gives CASTVRQVHTEAFF.